This note documents a single TCR beta chain sequence. This sample is drawn from a study of T cell responses to AZD1222 COVID-19 vaccine. Measured with immunoSEQ multiplex PCR; TCRdb has only the in-frame clones, and not every one. The sample gives about 160,000 clones, roughly nine tenths of which show up once; over 1.5% is in the top ten. This TCR was sampled from an adult in good health. Sample: peripheral blood, taken on day 0 of AZD1222 vaccination.

In DNA, the CDR3 is TGTGCCGAAGGTTCACCCCTCCACTTT. Its protein product is CAEGSPLHF. The chain is built from TRBV30 and TRBJ1-6, with D uncertain. CDR3 size: 9 residues. The V end lost 8 bases, the J end lost 9 bases, and 5 bases lay between the germline ends. From germline, CDR1 is GTSNPN and CDR2 SVGIG (reference sequence).